Listed below are T cell receptor beta chains from one sample, sequenced in a study of blood T cells in healthy people across ages. TCRdb itself ran the 5' RACE reads through MiXCR, one entry per CDR3 protein. The sample holds over 950,000 distinct CDR3 sequences, roughly 51% seen once. The source material was blood. Every receptor here comes from a woman aged 60-75 years in good health. The CDR3 runs from the conserved cysteine through the conserved F or W. The D gene is left open where the match is weak. Part of the rows lack a size; the others show once, few, many or a class for expanded clones.

D	size	V	J	CDR3	DNA
TRBD2	-	TRBV6-4	TRBJ2-1	CASSGWTSGRPNEQFF	TGTGCCAGCAGTGGGTGGACTAGCGGGAGACCGAATGAGCAGTTCTTC
TRBD2	-	TRBV19	TRBJ2-7	CASMGGSGSNEQYF	TGTGCCAGCATGGGGGGTAGCGGGAGTAATGAGCAGTACTTC
TRBD2	-	TRBV27	TRBJ2-1	CASSLVLAGGEQFF	TGTGCCAGCAGTTTAGTGCTAGCGGGCGGGGAGCAGTTCTTC
-	once	TRBV6-6	TRBJ2-6	CAAHRAGANVLTF	TGTGCCGCCCACCGAGCTGGGGCCAACGTCCTGACTTTC
-	-	TRBV7-8	TRBJ2-3	CASSLLTGADMQYF	TGTGCCAGCAGCCTCCTGACGGGGGCAGATATGCAGTATTTT
-	few	TRBV20-1	TRBJ1-2	CSARISNYGYTF	TGCAGTGCCCGTATCTCTAACTATGGCTACACCTTC
-	-	TRBV5-1	TRBJ1-6	CASSSGIMGFYNSPLHF	TGCGCCAGCAGCTCCGGTATTATGGGGTTCTATAATTCACCCCTCCACTTT
-	-	TRBV27	TRBJ2-7	CASSPRLQGIRYEQYF	TGTGCCAGCAGTCCCCGACTACAGGGAATTAGGTACGAGCAGTACTTC
-	few	TRBV7-9	TRBJ2-5	CASSFSGGRETQYF	TGTGCCAGCAGCTTCAGCGGTGGGAGAGAGACCCAGTACTTC
-	few	TRBV7-9	TRBJ2-5	CASSLGWTVANQETQYF	TGTGCCAGCAGCTTAGGATGGACGGTGGCCAATCAAGAGACCCAGTACTTC
TRBD2	few	TRBV10-3	TRBJ2-1	CAISPTSGRAGNEQFF	TGTGCCATCAGCCCGACTAGCGGGAGGGCCGGCAATGAGCAGTTCTTC
-	-	TRBV15	TRBJ2-1	CATGRDPGQTSYNEQFF	TGTGCCACCGGCAGAGACCCCGGACAGACGTCCTACAATGAGCAGTTCTTC
-	few	TRBV7-2	TRBJ2-1	CASSSLTGPLYNEQFF	TGTGCCAGCAGCTCCCTAACGGGACCGCTCTACAATGAGCAGTTCTTC
-	few	TRBV4-2	TRBJ2-5	CASSQDSGDRVHETQYF	TGTGCCAGCAGCCAAGATAGCGGAGACAGGGTTCACGAGACCCAGTACTTC
TRBD2	few	TRBV7-2	TRBJ2-3	CASSTRLAGTDTQYF	TGTGCCAGCAGCACCCGGCTAGCGGGAACAGATACGCAGTATTTT
TRBD1	few	TRBV9	TRBJ2-7	CASSVAGTGGSEQYF	TGTGCCAGCAGCGTAGCCGGGACAGGGGGCTCCGAGCAGTACTTC
TRBD2	-	TRBV12-3/TRBV12-4	TRBJ2-1	CASVVAGVLNEQFF	TGTGCCAGCGTTGTAGCGGGAGTGTTAAATGAGCAGTTCTTC
-	-	TRBV20-1	TRBJ2-4	CSAKTGWGNIQYF	TGCAGTGCTAAGACAGGCTGGGGAAACATTCAGTACTTC
-	-	TRBV27	TRBJ1-5	CASSYREANQPQHF	TGTGCCAGCAGTTACCGGGAGGCAAATCAGCCCCAGCATTTT
TRBD1	-	TRBV13	TRBJ2-4	CASSPLPLTGVKNIQYF	TGTGCCAGCAGCCCCCTCCCTTTGACAGGGGTCAAAAACATTCAGTACTTC
-	-	TRBV12-3/TRBV12-4	TRBJ2-1	CASIRPSGNEQFF	TGTGCCAGCATCAGACCATCGGGGAATGAGCAGTTCTTC
TRBD2	-	TRBV20-1	TRBJ2-1	CSARGSSWTSGRINEQFF	TGCAGTGCTAGAGGAAGTAGCTGGACTAGCGGACGTATAAATGAGCAGTTCTTC